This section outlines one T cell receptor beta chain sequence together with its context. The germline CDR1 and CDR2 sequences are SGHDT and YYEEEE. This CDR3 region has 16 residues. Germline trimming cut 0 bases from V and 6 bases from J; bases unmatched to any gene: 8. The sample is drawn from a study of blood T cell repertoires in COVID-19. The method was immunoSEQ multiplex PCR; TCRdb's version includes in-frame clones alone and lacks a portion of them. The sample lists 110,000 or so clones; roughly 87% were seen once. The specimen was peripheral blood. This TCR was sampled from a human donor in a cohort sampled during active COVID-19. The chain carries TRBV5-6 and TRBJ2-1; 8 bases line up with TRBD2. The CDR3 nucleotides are TGTGCCAGCAGCTTGGGGACACTAGCGGAGTCCAATGAGCAGTTCTTC. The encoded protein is CASSLGTLAESNEQFF.